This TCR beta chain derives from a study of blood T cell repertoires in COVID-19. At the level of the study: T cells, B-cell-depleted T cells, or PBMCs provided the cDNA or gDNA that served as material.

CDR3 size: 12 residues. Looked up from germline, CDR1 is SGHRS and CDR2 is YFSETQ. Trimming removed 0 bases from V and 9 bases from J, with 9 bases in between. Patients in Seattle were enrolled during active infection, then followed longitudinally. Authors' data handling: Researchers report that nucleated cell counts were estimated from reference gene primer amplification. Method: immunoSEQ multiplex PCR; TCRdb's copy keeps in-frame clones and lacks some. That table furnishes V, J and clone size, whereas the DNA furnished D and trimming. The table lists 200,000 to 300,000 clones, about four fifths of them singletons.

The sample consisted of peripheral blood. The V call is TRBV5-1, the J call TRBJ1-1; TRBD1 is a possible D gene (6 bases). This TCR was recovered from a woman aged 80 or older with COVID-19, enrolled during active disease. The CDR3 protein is CASSLEQGQAFF. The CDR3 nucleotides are TGCGCCAGCAGCTTGGAGCAGGGGCAAGCTTTCTTT.